This T cell receptor (beta chain) came from a study of blood T cell repertoires in COVID-19. Background on the study: Sites across the United States, Italy and Spain contributed samples from acute and convalescent COVID-19. Nucleic acid was either cDNA or gDNA, and it came from T cells, B-cell-depleted T cells, or PBMCs.

Original handling: It was from reference gene primer amplification that nucleated cell counts were estimated. Only in-frame clones appear in the TCRdb table, and some are missing; sequencing was by immunoSEQ multiplex PCR. That table gives V, J and clone size, and the DNA gave D and trimming. This sample has 200,000 to 300,000 clones, with more than 75% found just once. The CDR3 is 14 amino acids. Looked up from germline, CDR1 is SGDLS and CDR2 is YYNGEE. The trim removed 3 bases at V and 4 bases at J, leaving 6 bases unmatched. The TCR originated in a woman aged 40 to 50 who had recovered from COVID-19. This rearrangement joins TRBV9 to TRBJ1-1; 7 nucleotides agree with TRBD1. The specimen sequenced was peripheral blood. CDR3 region: CASSGRNRGTEAFF. Here the CDR3 DNA reads TGTGCCAGCAGCGGTCGAAACAGGGGCACTGAAGCTTTCTTT.